These 16 T cell receptor beta chains were all obtained from the same sample, sequenced in a study of shared clonotypes between healthy human individuals. TCRdb's table, derived via immunoSEQ multiplex PCR, lists solely in-frame clones and lacks some. The sample gives about 380,000 clones, about 96% of which show up once; about 0.32% is in the top ten. The sequencing input was memory CD8+ T cells sorted from blood. Sample subset: CD45RO+ cells pooled with CCR7-negative TemRA cells. Receptors originate from a man under 40 in good health.

The V call is TRBV5-1, the J call TRBJ1-1; a possible D gene is TRBD1 (5 bases). CDR3 length equals 13 residues. The germline V gene has CDR1 SGHRS and CDR2 YFSETQ. Trimming removed 4 bases at V and 3 bases at J, with 10 bases between. This CDR3 reads CASSPTGYTEAFF. Written as DNA, the CDR3 is TGCGCCAGCAGCCCAACAGGATACACTGAAGCTTTCTTT.

This clone was observed once. The rearrangement links TRBV15 to TRBJ2-1; 8 nucleotides align to TRBD2. V lost 1 base to trimming and J lost 9 bases; unmatched junction nucleotides: 8. Germline CDR1 is LNHNV and CDR2 is YYDKDF (reference sequence). This CDR3 is built from 15 residues. CDR3 region: CATSRVGLANGEQFF. Here the CDR3 DNA reads TGTGCCACCAGCAGAGTTGGACTAGCCAACGGTGAGCAGTTCTTC.

The chain employs TRBV12-5 and TRBJ2-2; D ambiguous. V was pared by 2 bases and J by 6 bases, with 7 bases between. The CDR3 is made up of 13 amino acids. Germline V gives CDR1 LGHNT, CDR2 FRNRAP. The chain's CDR3 is CASGLLGSGELFF. For the CDR3, the DNA is TGTGCTAGTGGTTTGTTGGGATCCGGGGAGCTGTTTTTT.

The chain is built from TRBV5-1 and TRBJ2-1; 7 bases match TRBD2. The germline V gene has CDR1 SGHRS and CDR2 YFSETQ. The CDR3 contains 15 residues. The J segment lost 5 bases and the V segment lost 2 bases, leaving 7 bases of the junction unmatched. The CDR3 bases are TGCGCCAGCAGCTTCCTCCTTGCGGGAGACAATGAGCAGTTCTTC. Its translation: CASSFLLAGDNEQFF.

J is TRBJ2-3 and V is TRBV19, with D possibly TRBD2 on 5 matching bases. CDR1 LNHDA and CDR2 SQIVND come from the germline V gene (reference sequence). V dropped 7 bases and J dropped 1 base, with 9 bases sitting between them. CDR3 size: 13 residues. This CDR3 reads CASTLGGTDTQYF. DNA of the CDR3: TGTGCCAGTACCTTGGGAGGCACAGATACGCAGTATTTT.

The chain couples TRBV2 to TRBJ1-4, with D unclear. The CDR3 is made up of 11 amino acids. Germline loops: CDR1 SNHLY, CDR2 FYNNEI. The germline V and J ends were trimmed by 4 bases and 10 bases, with 7 bases remaining between them. As DNA, the CDR3 is TGTGCCAGCAGTGGGGCAGCAAAACTGTTTTTT. It yields the protein CASSGAAKLFF.

The chain links TRBV30 to TRBJ2-2; D remains unclear. The CDR3 consists of 15 residues. V was shortened by 6 bases and J by 0 bases, with 14 bases between the two germline ends. In germline, CDR1 is GTSNPN, CDR2 SVGIG (reference sequence). This CDR3 is CACIMIDANTGELFF. As DNA, the CDR3 is TGTGCCTGCATAATGATTGACGCGAACACCGGGGAGCTGTTTTTT.

The V call is TRBV23-1, the J call TRBJ1-1; no clear D gene. TRBV23-1 is given ORF status, its function remaining uncertain. V dropped 6 bases and J dropped 2 bases, with 10 bases sitting between them. The CDR3 is 13 residues long. The CDR3 region is CASRPTENTEAFF. The CDR3 nucleotides read TGCGCCAGCAGACCCACGGAAAACACTGAAGCTTTCTTT.

This chain uses TRBV21-1 with TRBJ2-7; no DNA check was done on the table's D call, TRBD2. TRBV21-1 is a listed pseudogene. CDR3 length equals 15 residues. The CDR3, as DNA: TGTGCCAGCAGCAAGATAGCGGGAAAAACCTACGAGCAGTACTTC. Residues: CASSKIAGKTYEQYF.

The chain combines TRBV5-6 with TRBJ1-2, with a weak D call TRBD1 (6 bases). The V and J ends lost 0 bases and 1 base respectively, with 10 bases between them. Germline values: CDR1 SGHDT, CDR2 YYEEEE. The CDR3 totals 15 residues. CDR3 nucleotide sequence: TGTGCCAGCAGCTTGGAGGGGGATTTTAACTATGGCTACACCTTC. Its protein product is CASSLEGDFNYGYTF.

The chain uses TRBV2 and TRBJ2-3; the match to TRBD2 covers 10 bases. V was clipped by 4 bases and J by 5 bases; unmatched bases: 9. The CDR3 is 16 residues long. From germline, CDR1 is SNHLY and CDR2 FYNNEI. This chain's CDR3 is CASSGRAGGPRDTQYF. CDR3 in DNA: TGTGCCAGCAGTGGTCGAGCGGGAGGGCCTAGAGATACGCAGTATTTT.

Notes on this clone: One junction end disagrees with the germline gene, perhaps due to a read error. The J gene is TRBJ2-7, the V gene TRBV14; maybe TRBD2 (5 bases). The CDR3 totals 15 residues. The germline gives CDR1 SGHDN, CDR2 FVKESK. The CDR3 DNA reads as TGTGCCAGCAGCTACGGACTGGGCGGGCCCTACGAGCAATACTTC. It specifies CASSYGLGGPYEQYF.

The chain is built from TRBV11-3 and TRBJ2-2; 8 positions agree with TRBD2. V was pared by 1 base and J by 6 bases, with 1 base of the junction left unmatched. This CDR3 region has 14 residues. Germline V lookup: CDR1 SGHNT, CDR2 YENEEA. The CDR3 DNA reads TGTGCCAGCAGCTTAGCGGGAGGGCCCGGGGAGCTGTTTTTT. This encodes CASSLAGGPGELFF.

The chain has TRBV9 and TRBJ2-1; D gene unclear. Germline V gene data show CDR1 as SGDLS and CDR2 as YYNGEE. The CDR3 totals 12 residues. Trimming left V 0 bases short and J 12 bases short, with 10 bases between. The CDR3 protein is CASSVGASLQFF. The CDR3 DNA is TGTGCCAGCAGCGTAGGGGCAAGCCTGCAGTTCTTC.

V and J are TRBV10-1 and TRBJ1-5; no definite D call. The V and J ends lost 8 bases and 7 bases respectively, with 12 bases between them. Germline V gene sequence: CDR1 WNHNN, CDR2 SYGVQD (reference sequence). The CDR3 is 12 residues long. This CDR3 reads CASPIGFQPQHF. In nucleotides, the CDR3 is TGCGCCAGCCCCATAGGGTTCCAGCCCCAGCATTTT.

The rearrangement joins TRBV5-4 to TRBJ2-7; D not resolved. This CDR3 has 14 amino acids. The germline V gene encodes CDR1 SGHNT and CDR2 YYREEE (reference sequence). Trimming removed 5 bases from V and 1 base from J, with 13 bases in between. The CDR3, as DNA: TGTGCCAGCAGTCCTTTTCAGGATTCCTACGAGCAGTACTTC. It is translated as CASSPFQDSYEQYF. The whole variable domain, remainder taken from reference TRBV5-4 and TRBJ2-7, is ETGVTQSPTHLIKTRGQQVTLRCSSQSGHNTVSWYQQALGQGPQFIFQYYREEENGRGNFPPRFSGLQFPNYSSELNVNALELDDSALYLCASSPFQDSYEQYFGPGTRLTVT.